This entry lists 7 T cell receptor beta chains sequenced from one sample in a study of cytomegalovirus exposure and HLA in healthy donors. The PCR had 60 Vbeta and 13 Jbeta primers. TCRdb's table, derived via immunoSEQ multiplex PCR, lists solely in-frame clones and lacks some. The sample has about 85,000 clones, 75% to 85% seen once. Sequencing was carried out using PBMCs. These receptors were collected from a man aged 45-65 years in good health and CMV-seropositive.

The chain couples TRBV5-6 to TRBJ2-7, with 12 bases lining up with TRBD1. This CDR3 is built from 14 residues. The trim removed 4 bases at V and 7 bases at J, leaving 6 bases unmatched. Looked up from germline, CDR1 is SGHDT and CDR2 is YYEEEE. The CDR3 region is CASSPGTGGYEQYF. The CDR3 DNA sequence: TGTGCCAGCAGCCCCGGGACAGGGGGCTATGAGCAGTACTTC.

This clone appeared a few times. V usage is TRBV10-3 and J usage is TRBJ1-6; no clear D. The CDR3 loop spans 15 amino acids. The germline V gene encodes CDR1 ENHRY and CDR2 SYGVKD. V lost 2 bases to trimming and J lost 10 bases, with 15 bases between them. This chain's CDR3 is CAISEGLRLDSPLHF. The CDR3 bases are TGTGCCATCAGTGAGGGATTGAGGCTCGACTCACCCCTCCACTTT.

V and J are TRBV30 and TRBJ2-7; tentatively, D is TRBD2 (5 bases). The V and J ends lost 3 bases and 2 bases respectively, with 14 bases between them. The CDR3 is made up of 14 amino acids. Germline CDR1 is GTSNPN and CDR2 is SVGIG (reference sequence). The chain's CDR3 is CAWSGVPSAYEQYF. In nucleotides, the CDR3 is TGTGCCTGGAGCGGGGTCCCAAGCGCCTACGAGCAGTACTTC.

The chain is built from TRBV6-1 and TRBJ2-7, with TRBD2 matching over 13 bases. After removal of 7 bases from V and 2 bases from J, the junction contained 5 bases not matched to a gene. The CDR3 has 15 amino acids. Germline-derived CDR1 and CDR2 are MNHNS and SASEGT. CDR3 DNA sequence: TGTGCCAGCACCCCCGGGACTAGCGGGACCTACGAGCAGTACTTC. Translating it yields CASTPGTSGTYEQYF.

V gene TRBV18 combines with J gene TRBJ2-3; perhaps TRBD2 as D (6 bases). V gave up 1 base and J gave up 1 base, with 21 bases separating them. CDR3 size: 19 residues. Germline V gives CDR1 KGHSH, CDR2 LQKENI. The CDR3 is CASSPLPSGWGEGTDTQYF. The DNA for the CDR3 is TGTGCCAGCTCACCACTACCCAGCGGGTGGGGGGAGGGCACAGATACGCAGTATTTT.

This clone was counted between two and nine times. The J gene is TRBJ1-1, the V gene TRBV30, with 7 bases lining up with TRBD1. Per germline, CDR1 GTSNPN and CDR2 SVGIG (reference sequence). The CDR3 runs 19 residues. V gave up 2 bases and J gave up 3 bases; unmatched junction bases: 21. CDR3 nucleotides: TGTGCCTGGAGTTTAGCTCCGTCTATTGAAAAACAGGGGTACACTGAAGCTTTCTTT. Encoded protein: CAWSLAPSIEKQGYTEAFF.

This rearrangement joins TRBV6-1 to TRBJ2-2; D perhaps matches TRBD2 (6 bases). V dropped 6 bases and J dropped 7 bases, with 9 bases sitting between them. CDR1 is MNHNS, CDR2 SASEGT, per germline. The CDR3 length is 12 residues. CDR3 sequence: CASSPSVGELFF. The CDR3 nucleotides are TGTGCCAGCAGCCCTAGCGTCGGGGAGCTGTTTTTT.